Listed below are T cell receptor beta chains from one sample, sequenced in a study of Graves' ophthalmopathy and Graves' hyperthyroidism. TCRdb re-called the multiplex PCR reads through MiXCR, storing one row per CDR3 protein. This table has over 650,000 distinct CDR3 sequences, approximately 39% appearing once. The sample consisted of peripheral blood. Receptors originate from an adult man with Graves' ophthalmopathy. Both conserved end residues are part of each CDR3. Each record gives: J gene, V gene, CDR3 protein.

TRBJ2-2	TRBV7-6	CASSQRTGGSGELFF
TRBJ1-2	TRBV10-1	CASSDRRTPLDRGNYGYTF
TRBJ2-7	TRBV10-3	CAIRMDRGTYEQYF
TRBJ2-7	TRBV6-5	CACGANTYEQYF
TRBJ1-1	TRBV4-1	CASSQDLAGTVNTEAFF
TRBJ2-5	TRBV9	CASSLGLWETQYF
TRBJ1-1	TRBV6-5	CASSLLSTRTLEGEAFF
TRBJ1-5	TRBV2	CASSEQGGRETQHF
TRBJ2-5	TRBV5-1	CASSRSGRGQEAQYF
TRBJ1-2	TRBV3-1	CASSHGTGPGYTF
TRBJ2-7	TRBV2	CASSWTGALGEQYF
TRBJ1-2	TRBV7-9	CASSSTGAVYGYTF
TRBJ1-2	TRBV2	CASSTTGGGYYGYTF
TRBJ2-7	TRBV7-2	CASSTPEGRNLLGHEQYF
TRBJ1-2	TRBV2	CASSEVKGRDYYGYTF
TRBJ2-2	TRBV7-9	CASSRKGTSEGTGELFF
TRBJ1-1	TRBV7-8	CASSLDRAATEAFF
TRBJ1-2	TRBV29-1	CSVGVFYGYTF
TRBJ2-7	TRBV10-3	CASSYGPSGTEEYF
TRBJ1-6	TRBV10-3	CASSDSESSPLHF
TRBJ1-4	TRBV9	CASSPAIGSGKLFF
TRBJ2-5	TRBV6-6	CASSYLSGNWETQYF
TRBJ2-2	TRBV7-9	CASSLGQGAFGELFF
-	TRBV7-2	CASSLGAGGPRETQYF
TRBJ1-1	TRBV20-1	CSARQGLGGTEAFF
TRBJ2-2	TRBV25-1	CASNGGRGNTGELFF
TRBJ2-6	TRBV27	CASGTGGAFSGANVLTF
TRBJ1-2	TRBV20-1	CSAGSGTGRDGYTF
TRBJ2-2	TRBV2	CASSSSGNTGELFF
TRBJ1-5	TRBV24-1	CATSCLGQGYQPQHF
TRBJ2-7	TRBV19	CASRDRDKSSYEQYF
TRBJ1-6	TRBV28	CASSFGGSSYNSPLHF
TRBJ1-4	TRBV6-6	CASSYAAGVLQKLFF
TRBJ1-2	TRBV29-1	CSAGEARAPYGYTF
TRBJ1-2	TRBV25-1	CASSRQGRAGYTF
TRBJ2-1	TRBV7-9	CASSLGPYEQFF